These T cell receptor beta chains were read from a single sample in a study of CXCR3-negative and CXCR3-positive naive CD8 T cells. TCRdb re-called the 5' RACE reads and gives one entry per CDR3 protein, without DNA. The listing records about 85,000 distinct CDR3 sequences. Sequencing was performed on naive CXCR3+ CD8+ T cells from blood. The receptors come from a human donor in good health. Some clones in this sample may be carry-over from other donors' samples. Each CDR3 is given with its conserved first and last residue. The order of the fields is V gene, J gene, CDR3 protein.

TRBV9	TRBJ2-1	CASSVVGDEQFF
TRBV11-1	TRBJ2-1	CASSLAASGREQFF
TRBV4-1	TRBJ1-4	CASSPRPPTGGGDEKLFF
TRBV15	TRBJ2-7	CATRGQGYEQYF
TRBV28	TRBJ2-7	CASSFRLAGVLYEQYF
TRBV29-1	TRBJ2-5	CSVEDPLSGGEETQYF
TRBV12-3/TRBV12-4	TRBJ2-5	CASSRLAGQETQYF
TRBV6-4	TRBJ2-2	CASSDGTSTGELFF
TRBV7-6	TRBJ2-7	CASSFQESSYEQYF
TRBV28	TRBJ1-6	CASSVTGDSPLHF
TRBV7-9	TRBJ2-1	CASSLGTSGPFYEQFF
TRBV5-5	TRBJ2-5	CASSFRQETQYF
TRBV5-1	TRBJ2-1	CVSSLDRFSYNEQFF
TRBV5-6	TRBJ1-2	CASSFSTINGYTF
TRBV28	TRBJ1-2	CASSLWLLRQGGIRGYTF
TRBV6-2/TRBV6-3	TRBJ1-5	CASSTVGGANQPQHF
TRBV14	TRBJ2-3	CASSPGLAGGTSTDTQYF
TRBV12-3/TRBV12-4	TRBJ2-7	CASSGLAGREQYF
TRBV7-9	TRBJ2-1	CASSPPSYEQFF
TRBV3-1	TRBJ2-5	CASSQEGAGAQETQYF
TRBV20-1	TRBJ2-2	CSADSQTGELFF
TRBV15	TRBJ1-2	CATSRPGQGFIGYTF
TRBV28	TRBJ2-7	CASSVAGGDYEQYF
TRBV7-6	TRBJ2-3	CASSGQATSTDTQYF
TRBV29-1	TRBJ1-2	CSVEDPDREDYGYTF
TRBV28	TRBJ2-1	CASPPHRGPIVDEQFF
TRBV14	TRBJ1-1	CASSPRTAMNTEAFF
TRBV29-1	TRBJ2-2	CSVTGGSANTGELFF
TRBV28	TRBJ1-1	CASSLRSNTEAFF
TRBV7-9	TRBJ1-1	CASSLGDGHTEAFF
TRBV12-3/TRBV12-4	TRBJ2-5	CASSSRGGAQYF
TRBV3-1	TRBJ2-7	CASSPIDRYEQYF
TRBV7-9	TRBJ2-5	CASRERGGKQETQYF
TRBV6-5	TRBJ2-3	CASSYSQGQFTDTQYF
TRBV29-1	TRBJ1-1	CSVHTSGTEAFF
TRBV9	TRBJ2-3	CASGGTSGSTDTQYF
TRBV28	TRBJ2-3	CASTEEDTQYF
TRBV4-2	TRBJ1-1	CASSQAGSLFTEAFF
TRBV28	TRBJ2-7	CASSLRTGDEQYF
TRBV28	TRBJ2-3	CASSFLAGVRTDTQYF
TRBV7-2	TRBJ2-7	CASSLGLAGATPYEQYF
TRBV29-1	TRBJ2-1	CSVDPPGSSYNEQFF
TRBV7-9	TRBJ1-1	CASSLIESEAFF
TRBV14	TRBJ1-5	CASSQALKDRALDQPQHF
TRBV12-3/TRBV12-4	TRBJ2-7	CASTSGQGAHEQYF
TRBV5-1	TRBJ1-5	CASSLGPRLEDQPQHF
TRBV4-3	TRBJ2-7	CASSQEISLSSYEQYF
TRBV29-1	TRBJ1-2	CSVEERGLNYGYTF
TRBV12-3/TRBV12-4	TRBJ2-5	CASSFGGPRETQYF
TRBV7-8	TRBJ2-1	CASSLVEGGAGNEQFF
TRBV27	TRBJ2-7	CASSLQGVWNEQYF
TRBV5-1	TRBJ2-2	CASSLKNTGELFF
TRBV27	TRBJ2-1	CASSFGNEQFF
TRBV4-2	TRBJ1-2	CASSRSRDRGYTF
TRBV9	TRBJ1-1	CASSESPNHFDMNTEAFF
TRBV7-6	TRBJ2-7	CASSLGLAGAGEQYF
TRBV28	TRBJ1-6	CASSFGQEDSPLHF
TRBV7-9	TRBJ2-1	CASSPQGPGKFF
TRBV7-2	TRBJ2-5	CASSLSSLRETQHF